The entry that follows covers one TCR beta chain sequence. This entry is derived from a study of blood T cell repertoires in COVID-19. This CDR3 comprises 13 residues. Germline values: CDR1 MNHEY, CDR2 SVGAGI. Trimming removed 7 bases from V and 0 bases from J, with 9 bases in between. Only in-frame clones appear in the TCRdb table, and some are missing; sequencing was by immunoSEQ multiplex PCR. The repertoire has 390,000 or so clones, roughly 90% of them found once; the top ten carry approximately 7%. The rearrangement links TRBV6-5 to TRBJ1-1; a weak D match, TRBD1 (6 bases). Sequencing was carried out using peripheral blood. This receptor was taken from a man younger than 30 with active or convalescent COVID-19. The CDR3 nucleotides are TGTGCCAGCAAGGGGGACCTGAACACTGAAGCTTTCTTT. Its protein is CASKGDLNTEAFF.